The 16 T cell receptor beta chains in this list originate from one sample, sequenced in a study of T cells in Graves' hyperthyroidism and ophthalmopathy. Amplification of TCR beta CDR3 regions was performed using RNA transcripts as template. The TCR CDR3 first-round RT-PCR relied on the HTBI primer set. TCRdb passed the multiplex PCR reads through MiXCR, listing each CDR3 protein once. The sample holds roughly 570,000 distinct CDR3 sequences; 35% to 55% are singletons and the top ten take about 8%. The sample taken for sequencing was peripheral blood or thyroid tissue (not recorded which). The receptors come from a young woman with Graves' hyperthyroidism.

J is TRBJ2-3 and V is TRBV7-3, with 12 bases aligning to TRBD2. V shed 5 bases, J shed 0 bases, and the junction held 9 bases outside the gene matches. Germline CDR1 is SGHTA and CDR2 is FQGTGA. The CDR3 has 18 amino acids. The CDR3 is CASSARTSGMGSTDTQYF. DNA of the CDR3: TGTGCCAGCAGCGCACGGACTAGCGGGATGGGGAGCACAGATACGCAGTATTTT.

This clonotype came up a few times. The chain has TRBV3-1 and TRBJ1-1; TRBD1 is a possible D gene (5 bases). Between the trimmed V and J ends, which lost 4 bases and 8 bases, there was a span of 17 bases. Germline V gene data show CDR1 as LGHDT and CDR2 as YNNKEL (reference sequence). This CDR3 has 14 amino acids. The CDR3: CASSRGDRLNEAFF. DNA of the CDR3: TGTGCCAGCAGCCGCGGGGACCGACTAAACGAAGCTTTCTTT.

This chain links TRBV24-1 with TRBJ1-5; weak D call: TRBD1 (5 bases). The germline V gene has CDR1 KGHDR and CDR2 SFDVKD. The CDR3 contains 15 residues. V gave up 3 bases and J gave up 5 bases, with 13 bases separating them. CDR3 bases: TGTGCCACCAGTGATCTAGGGGCGTGGTATCAGCCCCAGCATTTT. Translation gives CATSDLGAWYQPQHF.

The rearrangement uses TRBV2 and TRBJ1-2; D is unresolved. V lost 3 bases and J lost 3, with 11 bases in between. This CDR3 is built from 14 residues. Germline assignment: CDR1 SNHLY and CDR2 FYNNEI. CDR3 DNA: TGTGCCAGCAGTGAGGACCTGTGGGACTATGGCTACACCTTC. Its protein is CASSEDLWDYGYTF.

The chain recombines TRBV5-1 with TRBJ2-7; 11 positions agree with TRBD2. The last part of the DNA fits TRBJ2-1 better; the J call may be wrong. The CDR3 loop spans 15 amino acids. The germline V gene has CDR1 SGHRS and CDR2 YFSETQ. Written as DNA, the CDR3 is TGCGCCAGCAGCTTGGGCACTAGCGGGAGCTATGAGCAGTTCTTC. Protein sequence: CASSLGTSGSYEQFF.

On this clonotype itself: This sequence may be a read error, since a much larger clone differs from it by one base. The chain uses TRBV24-1 and TRBJ2-2; 11 nucleotides match TRBD1. From germline, CDR1 is KGHDR and CDR2 SFDVKD. The CDR3 extends over 16 amino acids. In DNA form, the CDR3 reads TGTGCCACCGGTGATTCGGACAGGGGGCGCGCCGGGGAGCTGTTTTTT. As protein: CATGDSDRGRAGELFF.

This clonotype was counted ten times or more. The CDR3 sequence is CATSPPRNTGELFF. As DNA, the CDR3 is TGTGCCACCAGCCCTCCTAGGAACACCGGGGAGCTGTTTTTT. The chain combines TRBV24-1 with TRBJ2-2; D uncertain. Germline lookup yields CDR1 KGHDR and CDR2 SFDVKD. V was clipped by 7 bases and J by 1 base, with 9 bases between them. This CDR3 is 14 amino acids long.

The V call is TRBV29-1, the J call TRBJ1-2, with D uncertain. Germline CDR1 is SQVTM and CDR2 is ANQGSEA. Trimming removed 6 bases at V and 6 bases at J, with 17 bases between. This CDR3 region has 13 residues. The CDR3 coding sequence is TGCAGCGTCCCCGACGGGTTGGGCGATGGCTACACCTTC. This sequence encodes CSVPDGLGDGYTF.

This clonotype was counted at least ten times. The chain is built from TRBV4-1 and TRBJ2-7; D is undetermined. Germline loops: CDR1 MGHRA, CDR2 YSYEKL. The V end was cut by 1 base, the J end by 6 bases, with 13 bases between. The CDR3 contains 14 residues. The CDR3 reads CASSQVDGDAEQYF. The CDR3 DNA reads TGCGCCAGCAGCCAAGTGGATGGGGATGCCGAGCAGTACTTC.

This chain uses TRBV12-3 or TRBV12-4 with TRBJ2-5; TRBD1 agrees at 9 bases. Losses at the gene ends were 0 bases for V and 1 base for J; bases not matched to a gene: 6. This CDR3 has 17 amino acids. The CDR3: CASSLALGQGIQETQYF. In nucleotides, the CDR3 is TGTGCCAGCAGTTTAGCCCTGGGACAGGGAATCCAAGAGACCCAGTACTTC.

The chain couples TRBV20-1 to TRBJ2-1; 9 nucleotides line up with TRBD2. With V trimmed by 6 bases and J by 6 bases, 9 bases remained unmatched. From germline, CDR1 is DFQATT and CDR2 SNEGSKA (reference sequence). The CDR3 sequence is 14 residues long. The DNA for the CDR3 is TGCAGTGCACCTAGCGGGGCAGACCGCAATGAGCAGTTCTTC. Protein product: CSAPSGADRNEQFF.

This clonotype has ten or more counts. The rearrangement joins TRBV2 to TRBJ1-6, with no clear D. V was pared by 5 bases and J by 0 bases, with 11 bases between. The CDR3 is made up of 16 amino acids. The germline V gene encodes CDR1 SNHLY and CDR2 FYNNEI. The CDR3 DNA follows: TGTGCCAGCAGTTCGGTCTCCGGCTCCTATAATTCACCCCTCCACTTT. Its protein is CASSSVSGSYNSPLHF. The whole variable domain, remainder taken from reference TRBV2 and TRBJ1-6, is EPEVTQTPSHQVTQMGQEVILRCVPISNHLYFYWYRQILGQKVEFLVSFYNNEISEKSEIFDDQFSVERPDGSNFTLKIRSTKLEDSAMYFCASSSVSGSYNSPLHFGNGTRLTVT.

In its sample, this clonotype was seen a few times. It is likely a read error, because the conserved phenylalanine at the end of the CDR3 is missing. The chain combines TRBV14 with TRBJ2-7; 8 bases are a match to TRBD2. CDR1 and CDR2 from the germline V gene are SGHDN and FVKESK. The length of the CDR3 is 15 residues. J was trimmed by 1 base and V by 1 base; bases with no gene match: 3. In DNA form, the CDR3 reads TGTGCCAGCAGCCAAGGGCGCGGGAGGTCCTACGAGCAGTACCTC. Translation: CASSQGRGRSYEQYL.

CDR3 DNA sequence: TGTGCCAGCAGCATAGTCCGTGGCACTGAAGCTTTCTTT. This encodes CASSIVRGTEAFF. This rearrangement joins TRBV11-2 to TRBJ1-1; D is uncertain. CDR1 is SGHAT and CDR2 is FQNNGV in the germline V gene. Trimming removed 5 bases at V and 4 bases at J, with 11 bases between. The CDR3 spans 13 residues.

The rearrangement links TRBV5-1 to TRBJ1-2, with 11 bases matching TRBD1. This CDR3 comprises 14 residues. CDR1 and CDR2 from the germline V gene are SGHRS and YFSETQ. Trimming at V came to 7 bases and at J to 4 bases, leaving 6 bases not matched to a gene. The CDR3 region has the DNA TGCGCCAGCCATCTTGGACAGGGGGCCTATGGCTACACCTTC. It codes for CASHLGQGAYGYTF.

This chain links TRBV10-3 with TRBJ1-2; weak D call: TRBD1 (6 bases). The germline V gene encodes CDR1 ENHRY and CDR2 SYGVKD. The CDR3 consists of 14 residues. V was shortened by 6 bases and J by 6 bases, with 17 bases between the two germline ends. The CDR3 sequence: CAISATGKRDGYTF. The CDR3 DNA sequence: TGTGCCATCAGCGCAACAGGGAAGCGGGATGGCTACACCTTC.